This TCR beta chain came from a study of shared clonotypes between healthy human individuals. Trimming pared 7 bases from V and 0 bases from J, leaving 10 bases between. The CDR3 runs to 14 residues. Germline values: CDR1 SNHLY, CDR2 FYNNEI. Sorted subsets were amplified in replicate PCRs using around 220 ng DNA, roughly 30,000 T cell genomes. Sequenced by immunoSEQ multiplex PCR; TCRdb stores in-frame clones only, minus some. This sample yields just over 2,000,000 clones, of which over 85% are seen a single time; about 1.1% belongs to the top ten. CD45RO-negative, CCR7-positively selected cells formed the naive CD8 fraction, excluding terminally differentiated effector memory CD45RA+ cells. Adult Caucasians living in Nashville, Tennessee made up all of the donors.

Sequencing was performed on naive CD8+ T cells sorted from blood. The source is a man aged 18 to 35 in good health. The genes are TRBV2 and TRBJ1-5; D perhaps matches TRBD1 (6 bases). This CDR3 is CASNGRGSNQPQHF. DNA of the CDR3: TGTGCCAGCAATGGCAGGGGTAGCAATCAGCCCCAGCATTTT. Combining the CDR3 with reference TRBV2 and TRBJ1-5 gives the whole variable domain EPEVTQTPSHQVTQMGQEVILRCVPISNHLYFYWYRQILGQKVEFLVSFYNNEISEKSEIFDDQFSVERPDGSNFTLKIRSTKLEDSAMYFCASNGRGSNQPQHFGDGTRLSIL.